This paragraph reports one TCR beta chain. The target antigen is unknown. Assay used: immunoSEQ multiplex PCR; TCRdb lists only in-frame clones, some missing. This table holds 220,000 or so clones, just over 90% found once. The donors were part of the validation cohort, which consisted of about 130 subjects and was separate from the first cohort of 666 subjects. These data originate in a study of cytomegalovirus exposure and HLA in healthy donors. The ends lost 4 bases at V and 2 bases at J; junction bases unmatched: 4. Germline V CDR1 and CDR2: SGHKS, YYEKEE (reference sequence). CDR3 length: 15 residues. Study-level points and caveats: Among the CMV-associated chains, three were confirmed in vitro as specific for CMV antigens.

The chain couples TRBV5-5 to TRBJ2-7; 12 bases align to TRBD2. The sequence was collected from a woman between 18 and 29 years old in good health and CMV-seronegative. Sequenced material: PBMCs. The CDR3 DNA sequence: TGTGCCAGCAGCGGGGGACTAGCGGGCGCCTACGAGCAGTACTTC. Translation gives CASSGGLAGAYEQYF.